The 14 T cell receptor beta chains listed next were all sequenced from one sample in a study of tumor-infiltrating lymphocytes in localized non-small cell lung cancer. Clones were sequenced by immunoSEQ multiplex PCR, and TCRdb holds only the in-frame ones, with some missing. The sample lists some 13,000 clones, about 64% seen once, with roughly 9.4% in the top ten. Sequencing was done on a sample of uninvolved lung tissue not adjacent to the tumor. These receptors all come from a human donor with non-small cell lung cancer.

The CDR3 loop reads CASSLDNKNTEAFF. The DNA for the CDR3 is TGTGCCAGCAGTTTAGACAACAAAAACACTGAAGCTTTCTTT. The chain couples TRBV28 to TRBJ1-1, with D hard to call. Trimming left V 2 bases short and J 2 bases short, with 9 bases between. The length of the CDR3 is 14 residues. Germline lookup yields CDR1 MDHEN and CDR2 SYDVKM.

The chain combines TRBV19 with TRBJ2-6; D uncertain. Trimming removed 1 base from V and 2 bases from J, with 6 bases in between. The CDR3 has 15 amino acids. Germline CDR1 and CDR2: LNHDA and SQIVND (reference sequence). CDR3 sequence: CASSIGPAGANVLTF. CDR3 coding DNA: TGTGCCAGTAGTATAGGACCAGCTGGGGCCAACGTCCTGACTTTC.

The chain links TRBV28 to TRBJ1-1; the match to TRBD1 covers 7 bases. The J segment lost 3 bases and the V segment lost 3 bases, leaving 1 base of the junction unmatched. The CDR3 is made up of 13 amino acids. Germline V gene data show CDR1 as MDHEN and CDR2 as SYDVKM. This CDR3 is CASSLQGDTEAFF. The CDR3, as DNA: TGTGCCAGCAGTTTGCAGGGGGACACTGAAGCTTTCTTT.

This clone was recorded only once. The chain is built from TRBV7-9 and TRBJ1-2; 7 nucleotides match TRBD1. Germline V gene data show CDR1 as SEHNR and CDR2 as FQNEAQ (reference sequence). CDR3 length: 14 residues. The J segment lost 6 bases and the V segment lost 5 bases, leaving 9 bases of the junction unmatched. The CDR3 spells CASSIRQGLDGYTF. For the CDR3, the DNA is TGTGCCAGCAGCATCAGACAGGGTCTCGATGGCTACACCTTC. Variable domain in full (rest from reference TRBV7-9 and TRBJ1-2): DTGVSQNPRHKITKRGQNVTFRCDPISEHNRLYWYRQTLGQGPEFLTYFQNEAQLEKSRLLSDRFSAERPKGSFSTLEIQRTEQGDSAMYLCASSIRQGLDGYTFGSGTRLTVV.

This chain uses TRBV7-6 with TRBJ2-1; TRBD2 matches at 8 bases. V lost 5 bases to trimming and J lost 9 bases; unmatched junction nucleotides: 0. The CDR3 extends over 11 amino acids. The germline V gene encodes CDR1 SGHVS and CDR2 FNYEAQ. In nucleotides, the CDR3 is TGTGCCAGCAGCGCGGGAGGTGAGCAGTTCTTC. This encodes CASSAGGEQFF. Combining the CDR3 with reference TRBV7-6 and TRBJ2-1 gives the whole variable domain GAGVSQSPRYKVTKRGQDVALRCDPISGHVSLYWYRQALGQGPEFLTYFNYEAQQDKSGLPNDRFSAERPEGSISTLTIQRTEQRDSAMYRCASSAGGEQFFGPGTRLTVL.

Judged by abundance, this clone is medium-sized (0.01 to 0.1%). The V call is TRBV5-4, the J call TRBJ1-2; possibly TRBD1 for D (5 bases). This CDR3 is built from 13 residues. The germline V and J ends were trimmed by 4 bases and 7 bases, with 14 bases remaining between them. Germline assignment: CDR1 SGHNT and CDR2 YYREEE (reference sequence). CDR3 sequence: CASSAERDRGYTF. In DNA form, the CDR3 reads TGTGCCAGCAGCGCGGAGAGGGACCGTGGCTACACCTTC.

The CDR3 DNA reads TGTGCCAGCTCACCGGGTTCAGGCGGCGATGGCTACACCTTC. As protein: CASSPGSGGDGYTF. This rearrangement joins TRBV18 to TRBJ1-2; D call uncertain. Looked up from germline, CDR1 is KGHSH and CDR2 is LQKENI. This CDR3 region has 14 residues. Trimming took off 3 bases at V and 6 bases at J, with 14 bases between the two ends.

This clone came up a few times. V is TRBV5-1 and J is TRBJ2-1, with 12 bases lining up with TRBD2. V shed 3 bases, J shed 7 bases, and the junction held 17 bases outside the gene matches. Per germline, CDR1 SGHRS and CDR2 YFSETQ. The CDR3 runs to 19 residues. CDR3 coding DNA: TGCGCCAGCAGCTCGACGTGGTGGCTAGCGGGAGGGGAGGGGAATGAGCAGTTCTTC. Protein: CASSSTWWLAGGEGNEQFF.

The count of this clone is one. DNA for the CDR3: TGTGCCAGCAGCCAAATGGCAGATACGCAGTATTTT. It specifies CASSQMADTQYF. The gene calls are TRBV9 and TRBJ2-3, with no clear D. Trimming stripped 4 bases from V and 4 bases from J, with 7 bases between. This CDR3 has 12 residues. From germline, CDR1 is SGDLS and CDR2 YYNGEE.

V gene TRBV19 combines with J gene TRBJ1-2, with 7 bases matching TRBD1. Per germline, CDR1 LNHDA and CDR2 SQIVND (reference sequence). The V gene end was trimmed by 7 bases and the J gene end by 5 bases; junction bases not matched to a gene: 16. The CDR3 runs to 16 residues. CDR3 sequence: CASNPRRGDSPYGYTF. CDR3 in DNA: TGTGCCAGTAACCCTCGTCGTGGGGACAGCCCTTATGGCTACACCTTC. The full variable domain, its missing parts supplied by reference TRBV19 and TRBJ1-2, is DGGITQSPKYLFRKEGQNVTLSCEQNLNHDAMYWYRQDPGQGLRLIYYSQIVNDFQKGDIAEGYSVSREKKESFPLTVTSAQKNPTAFYLCASNPRRGDSPYGYTFGSGTRLTVV.

The CDR3 loop reads CASSLRQGGNEQYF. CDR3 bases: TGTGCCAGCAGCTTACGACAGGGGGGGAACGAGCAGTACTTC. V gene TRBV7-6 combines with J gene TRBJ2-7; 9 nucleotides line up with TRBD1. V gave up 2 bases and J gave up 5 bases; unmatched junction bases: 4. Germline CDR1 and CDR2: SGHVS and FNYEAQ. This CDR3 contains 14 residues. The variable domain in full, completed from reference TRBV7-6 and TRBJ2-7, reads GAGVSQSPRYKVTKRGQDVALRCDPISGHVSLYWYRQALGQGPEFLTYFNYEAQQDKSGLPNDRFSAERPEGSISTLTIQRTEQRDSAMYRCASSLRQGGNEQYFGPGTRLTVT.

The rearrangement uses TRBV9 and TRBJ2-1, with D maybe TRBD1 (5 bases). The ends were cut back, 0 bases at V and 4 bases at J, with 8 bases in the middle. The CDR3 runs 14 residues. Germline V gene data show CDR1 as SGDLS and CDR2 as YYNGEE. In DNA, the CDR3 is TGTGCCAGCAGCGTAGTGGCAGGGTACAATGAGCAGTTCTTC. As protein: CASSVVAGYNEQFF.

The chain has TRBV2 and TRBJ1-6, with 7 bases lining up with TRBD1. The CDR3 is 14 residues long. Looked up from germline, CDR1 is SNHLY and CDR2 is FYNNEI. J gave up 10 bases and V 3 bases, and 6 bases lay outside the gene matches. CDR3 protein: CASSDATGRSPLHF. As DNA, the CDR3 is TGTGCCAGCAGTGATGCGACAGGGAGATCACCCCTCCACTTT. The whole variable domain, filled in from reference TRBV2 and TRBJ1-6, reads EPEVTQTPSHQVTQMGQEVILRCVPISNHLYFYWYRQILGQKVEFLVSFYNNEISEKSEIFDDQFSVERPDGSNFTLKIRSTKLEDSAMYFCASSDATGRSPLHFGNGTRLTVT.

This chain connects TRBV28 to TRBJ1-1; 7 bases map to TRBD1. V lost 5 bases, J lost 2 bases, and 8 bases stayed unmatched. The CDR3 is 15 amino acids. Germline lookup yields CDR1 MDHEN and CDR2 SYDVKM. The CDR3: CASSTSGTVNTEAFF. The CDR3 nucleotides are TGTGCCAGCAGTACGTCCGGGACAGTTAACACTGAAGCTTTCTTT.